The TCR beta chain under discussion was sequenced for a study of cytomegalovirus exposure and HLA in healthy donors. Germline CDR1 reads SGHRS; CDR2 reads YFSETQ. V was clipped by 0 bases and J by 5 bases, with 17 bases between them. The CDR3 contains 16 residues. A remark on this clone: Its antigen is not identified.

PCR primers comprised 60 Vbeta and 13 Jbeta primers. TCRdb's table, derived via immunoSEQ multiplex PCR, lists solely in-frame clones and lacks some. The sample has about 62,000 clones; 65% to 85% are singletons. Study-level findings and limits: A later analysis showed TCR association rates differing by HLA locus, peaking at DRB1 and lowest at HLA-C.

The specimen sequenced was PBMCs. The receptor was isolated from a woman in her 30s in good health and CMV-seronegative. J is TRBJ2-5 and V is TRBV5-1; TRBD1 is a possible D gene (6 bases). This CDR3 is CASSLGTGPFGETQYF. The CDR3 nucleotides read TGCGCCAGCAGCTTGGGTACAGGGCCCTTTGGGGAGACCCAGTACTTC.